A selection of T cell receptor beta chains follows, all from one sample in a study of blood T cell repertoires in COVID-19. TCRdb's copy holds only in-frame clones and misses some; the assay was immunoSEQ multiplex PCR. Among a few hundred thousand clones listed, around 90% were seen once. Sample: peripheral blood. These receptors all come from a woman between 50 and 59 years old who had recovered from COVID-19. Each CDR3 is given without its conserved first and last residue. A D gene is named only where the DNA matches it firmly.

TRBV4-1	TRBJ1-1	-	ASSLEISGNTEAF
TRBV2	TRBJ2-3	TRBD2	ASSRTSGRYTQY
TRBV28	TRBJ2-5	TRBD1	ASSSDRGLETQY
TRBV4-1	TRBJ2-2	-	ASSQGKQSNTGELF
TRBV11-2	TRBJ2-7	TRBD1	ASSPLPGQGLY
TRBV6-6	TRBJ1-1	-	ASSYFGIRNTEAF
TRBV5-1	TRBJ2-7	-	ASSLALQGSYEQY
TRBV12-3/TRBV12-4	TRBJ1-5	-	ASSRQAGEPQH
TRBV7-8	TRBJ1-6	TRBD1	ASSSYAGTGSSPLH
TRBV19	TRBJ1-1	-	ASSPRRGGNTEAF
TRBV7-3	TRBJ1-5	-	ASSLRSSRVYQPQH
TRBV9	TRBJ2-5	TRBD2	ASSVAPIAGTETQY
TRBV2	TRBJ2-7	-	ASSDRISYEQY
TRBV19	TRBJ1-2	-	ASNSRPHGDYGYT
TRBV15	TRBJ2-7	-	ATSRGGEGVYEQY
TRBV7-9	TRBJ2-5	TRBD2	ASSLSGGGLETQY
TRBV4-2	TRBJ2-6	-	ASSQDLARARSGANVLT
TRBV7-2	TRBJ2-7	TRBD2	ASSPTSGSYEQY
TRBV5-1	TRBJ2-3	TRBD1	ASSRTGSTDTQY
TRBV5-1	TRBJ1-3	-	ASSTTAGAGNTIY
TRBV4-3	TRBJ2-1	TRBD1	ASSHLLGDRAYNEQF
TRBV9	TRBJ1-1	-	ASSPVGGLNTEAF
TRBV27	TRBJ2-7	-	ASRGTYEQY
TRBV7-9	TRBJ1-1	-	ASINWQARNTEAF
TRBV18	TRBJ2-1	-	ASSILATLLPSSYNEQF
TRBV9	TRBJ1-5	-	ASSVDLEQPQH
TRBV5-1	TRBJ1-1	-	ASRGQLNTEAF
TRBV28	TRBJ1-4	-	ASIPSPGRGNEKLF
TRBV3-1/TRBV3-2	TRBJ2-3	TRBD2	ASNRGTSGADTQY
TRBV28	TRBJ1-3	-	ASSWTALSGNTIY
TRBV15	TRBJ1-2	-	ATSREDYSNYGYT
TRBV10-3	TRBJ1-3	-	AISASAGQPPPSTIY
TRBV19	TRBJ1-2	TRBD1	ASSRQGVNT
TRBV11-2	TRBJ2-5	-	ASSSSTGSRWGETQY
TRBV19	TRBJ1-4	-	ASSMGEGEKLF
TRBV18	TRBJ1-2	TRBD1	ASSPLPGGRYGYT
TRBV7-3	TRBJ2-1	-	ASLPGTHLATTNYNEQF
TRBV6-4	TRBJ1-1	TRBD1	ASSRTGGTEAF
TRBV7-9	TRBJ2-7	TRBD2	ASKLAVGHEQY
TRBV6-5	TRBJ2-7	TRBD1	ASSFRTGLEQY